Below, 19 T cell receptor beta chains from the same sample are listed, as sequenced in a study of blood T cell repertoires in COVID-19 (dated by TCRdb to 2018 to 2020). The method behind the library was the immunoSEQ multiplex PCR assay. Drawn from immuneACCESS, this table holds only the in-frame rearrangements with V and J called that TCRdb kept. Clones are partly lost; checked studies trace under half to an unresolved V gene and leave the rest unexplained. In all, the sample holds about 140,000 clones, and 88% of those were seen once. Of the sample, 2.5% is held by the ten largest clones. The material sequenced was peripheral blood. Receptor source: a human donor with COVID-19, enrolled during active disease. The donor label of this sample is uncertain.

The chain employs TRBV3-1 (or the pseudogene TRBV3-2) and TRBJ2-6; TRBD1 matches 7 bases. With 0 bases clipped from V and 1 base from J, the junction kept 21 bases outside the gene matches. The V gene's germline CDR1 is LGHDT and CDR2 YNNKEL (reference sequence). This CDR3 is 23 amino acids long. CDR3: CASSQDMGVWRQGVSSGANVLTF. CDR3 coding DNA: TGTGCCAGCAGCCAAGATATGGGTGTATGGAGACAGGGTGTCTCGTCTGGGGCCAACGTCCTGACTTTC.

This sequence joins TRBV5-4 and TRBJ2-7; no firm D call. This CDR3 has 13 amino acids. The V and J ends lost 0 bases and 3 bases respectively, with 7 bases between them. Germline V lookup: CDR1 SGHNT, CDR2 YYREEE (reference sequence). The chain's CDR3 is CASSLETIYEQYF. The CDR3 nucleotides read TGTGCCAGCAGCTTGGAGACAATCTACGAGCAGTACTTC.

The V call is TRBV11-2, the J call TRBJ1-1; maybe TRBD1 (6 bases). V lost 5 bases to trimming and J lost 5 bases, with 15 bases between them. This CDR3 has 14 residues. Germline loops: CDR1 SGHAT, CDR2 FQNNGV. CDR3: CASSARGVETEAFF. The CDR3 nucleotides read TGTGCCAGCAGCGCCAGGGGAGTTGAGACTGAAGCTTTCTTT.

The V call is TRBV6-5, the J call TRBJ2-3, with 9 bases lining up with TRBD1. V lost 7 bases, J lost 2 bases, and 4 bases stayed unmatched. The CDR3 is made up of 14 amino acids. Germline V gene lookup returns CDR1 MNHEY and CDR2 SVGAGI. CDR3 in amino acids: CASKQGAITDTQYF. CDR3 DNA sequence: TGTGCCAGCAAACAGGGGGCAATCACAGATACGCAGTATTTT.

CDR3 region: CAIRGLAEDEQYF. CDR3 nucleotides: TGTGCCATCAGGGGCCTAGCGGAGGACGAGCAGTACTTC. The V gene is TRBV10-3, the J gene TRBJ2-7; 7 bases fit TRBD2. After removal of 6 bases from V and 5 bases from J, the junction contained 7 bases not matched to a gene. The CDR3 loop spans 13 amino acids. The germline V gene has CDR1 ENHRY and CDR2 SYGVKD.

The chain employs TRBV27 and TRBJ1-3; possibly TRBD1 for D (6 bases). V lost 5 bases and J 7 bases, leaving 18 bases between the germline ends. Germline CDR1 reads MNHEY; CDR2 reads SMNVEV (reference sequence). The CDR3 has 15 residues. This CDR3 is CASSTGGRGPNTIYF. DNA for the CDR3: TGTGCCAGCAGTACGGGGGGCCGGGGGCCCAACACCATATATTTT.

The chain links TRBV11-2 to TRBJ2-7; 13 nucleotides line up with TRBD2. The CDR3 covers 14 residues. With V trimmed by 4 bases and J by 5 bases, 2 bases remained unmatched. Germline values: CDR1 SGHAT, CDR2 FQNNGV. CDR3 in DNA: TGTGCCAGCAGCTGGACTAGCGGGGGCAACGAGCAGTACTTC. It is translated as CASSWTSGGNEQYF.

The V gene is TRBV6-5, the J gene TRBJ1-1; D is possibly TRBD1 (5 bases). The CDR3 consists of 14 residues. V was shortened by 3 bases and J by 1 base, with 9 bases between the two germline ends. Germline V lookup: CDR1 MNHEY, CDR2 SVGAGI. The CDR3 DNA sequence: TGTGCCAGCAGTTATACGACAGCGAACACTGAAGCTTTCTTT. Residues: CASSYTTANTEAFF.

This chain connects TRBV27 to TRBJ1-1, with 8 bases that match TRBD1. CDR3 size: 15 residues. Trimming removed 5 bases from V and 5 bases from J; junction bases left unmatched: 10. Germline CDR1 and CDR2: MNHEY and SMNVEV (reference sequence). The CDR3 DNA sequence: TGTGCCAGCAGTCCCCACGACAGGGGAGGAACTGAAGCTTTCTTT. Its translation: CASSPHDRGGTEAFF.

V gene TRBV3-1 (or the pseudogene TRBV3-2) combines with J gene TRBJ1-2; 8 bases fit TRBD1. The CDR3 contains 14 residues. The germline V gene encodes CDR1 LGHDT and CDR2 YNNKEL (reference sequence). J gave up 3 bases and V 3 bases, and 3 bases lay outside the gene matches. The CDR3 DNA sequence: TGTGCCAGCAGCCATACGGGACAGGACTATGGCTACACCTTC. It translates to CASSHTGQDYGYTF.

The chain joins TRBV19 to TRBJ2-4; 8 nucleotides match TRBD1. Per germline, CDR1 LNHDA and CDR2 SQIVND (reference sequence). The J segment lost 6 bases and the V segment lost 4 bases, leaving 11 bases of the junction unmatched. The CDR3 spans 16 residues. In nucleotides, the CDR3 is TGTGCCAGTAGTAAATGGACAGGGCCCCAGGGAAACATTCAGTACTTC. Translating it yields CASSKWTGPQGNIQYF.

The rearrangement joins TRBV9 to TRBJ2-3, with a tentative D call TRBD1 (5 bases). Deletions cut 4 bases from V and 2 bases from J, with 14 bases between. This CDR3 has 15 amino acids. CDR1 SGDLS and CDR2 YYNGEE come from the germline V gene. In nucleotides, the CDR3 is TGTGCCAGCAGCAGTCGACAGTCGCTCACAGATACGCAGTATTTT. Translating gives CASSSRQSLTDTQYF.

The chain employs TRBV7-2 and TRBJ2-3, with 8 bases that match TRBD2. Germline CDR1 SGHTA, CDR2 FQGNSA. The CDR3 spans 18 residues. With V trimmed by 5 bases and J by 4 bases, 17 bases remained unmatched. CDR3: CASSLRSGGQYFSDTQYF. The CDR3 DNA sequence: TGTGCCAGCAGCCTCCGAAGCGGGGGCCAATACTTCTCAGATACGCAGTATTTT.

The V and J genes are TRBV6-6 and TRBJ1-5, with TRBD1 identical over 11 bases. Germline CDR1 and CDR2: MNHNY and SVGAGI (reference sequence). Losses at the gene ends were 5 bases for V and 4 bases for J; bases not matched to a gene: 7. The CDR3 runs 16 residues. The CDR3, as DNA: TGTGCCAGCAGTCGATTCGGACAGGGGGCGAATCAGCCCCAGCATTTT. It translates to CASSRFGQGANQPQHF.

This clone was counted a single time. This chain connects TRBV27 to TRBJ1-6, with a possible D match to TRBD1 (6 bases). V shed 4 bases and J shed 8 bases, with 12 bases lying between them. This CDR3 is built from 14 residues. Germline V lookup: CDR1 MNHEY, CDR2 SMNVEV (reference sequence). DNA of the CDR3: TGTGCCAGCAGTTACTTCAGGGGCGATTCACCCCTCCACTTT. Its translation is CASSYFRGDSPLHF.

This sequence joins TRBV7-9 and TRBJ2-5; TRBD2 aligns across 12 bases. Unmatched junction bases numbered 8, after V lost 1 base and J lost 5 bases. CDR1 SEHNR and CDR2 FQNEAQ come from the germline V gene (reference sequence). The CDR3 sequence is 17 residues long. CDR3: CASSLGTSGDRLETQYF. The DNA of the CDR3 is TGTGCCAGCAGCTTAGGGACTAGCGGGGATCGTCTGGAGACCCAGTACTTC.

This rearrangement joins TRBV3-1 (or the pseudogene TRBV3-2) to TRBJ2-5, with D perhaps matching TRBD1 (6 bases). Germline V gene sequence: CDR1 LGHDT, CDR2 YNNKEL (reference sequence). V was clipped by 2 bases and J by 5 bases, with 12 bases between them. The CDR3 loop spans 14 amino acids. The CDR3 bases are TGTGCCAGCAGCCAAACGCAGGGGCAGGAGACCCAGTACTTC. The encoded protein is CASSQTQGQETQYF.

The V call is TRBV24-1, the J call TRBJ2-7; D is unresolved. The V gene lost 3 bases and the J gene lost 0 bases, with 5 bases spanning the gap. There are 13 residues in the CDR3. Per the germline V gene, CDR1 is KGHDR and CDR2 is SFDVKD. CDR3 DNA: TGTGCCACCAGTGATATTTACTCCTACGAGCAGTACTTC. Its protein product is CATSDIYSYEQYF.

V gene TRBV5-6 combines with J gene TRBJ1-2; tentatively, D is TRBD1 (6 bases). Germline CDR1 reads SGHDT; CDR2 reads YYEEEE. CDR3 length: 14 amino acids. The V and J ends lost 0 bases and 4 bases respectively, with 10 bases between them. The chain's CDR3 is CASSLDTGRYGYTF. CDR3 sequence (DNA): TGTGCCAGCAGCTTGGATACAGGGCGCTATGGCTACACCTTC.